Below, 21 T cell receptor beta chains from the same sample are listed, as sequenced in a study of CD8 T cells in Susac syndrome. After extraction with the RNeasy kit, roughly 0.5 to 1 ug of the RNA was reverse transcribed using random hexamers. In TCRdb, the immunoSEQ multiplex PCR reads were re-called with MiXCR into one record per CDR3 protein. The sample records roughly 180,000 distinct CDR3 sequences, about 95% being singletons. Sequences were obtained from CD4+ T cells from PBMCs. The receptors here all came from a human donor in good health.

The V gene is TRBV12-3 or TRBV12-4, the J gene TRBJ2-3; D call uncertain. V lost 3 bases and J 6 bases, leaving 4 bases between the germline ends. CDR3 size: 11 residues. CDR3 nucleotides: TGTGCCAGCAGTTTCGACGATACGCAGTATTTT. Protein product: CASSFDDTQYF.

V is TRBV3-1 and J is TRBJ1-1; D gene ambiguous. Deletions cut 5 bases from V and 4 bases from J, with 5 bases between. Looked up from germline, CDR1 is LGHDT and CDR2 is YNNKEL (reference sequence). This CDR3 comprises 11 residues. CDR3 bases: TGTGCCAGCAGCTACGCCACTGAAGCTTTCTTT. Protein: CASSYATEAFF.

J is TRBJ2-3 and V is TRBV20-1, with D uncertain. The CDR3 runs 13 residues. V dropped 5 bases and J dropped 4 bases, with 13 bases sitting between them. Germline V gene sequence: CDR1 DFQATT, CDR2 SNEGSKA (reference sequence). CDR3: CSAGSSGADTQYF. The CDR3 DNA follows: TGCAGTGCTGGAAGCTCTGGGGCAGATACGCAGTATTTT.

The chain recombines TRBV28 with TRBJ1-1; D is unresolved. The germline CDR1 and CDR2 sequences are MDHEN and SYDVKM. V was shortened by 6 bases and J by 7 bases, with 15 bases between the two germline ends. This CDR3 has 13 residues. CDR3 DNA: TGTGCCAGCAGCCAAAACGTGGAGATTGAAGCTTTCTTT. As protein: CASSQNVEIEAFF.

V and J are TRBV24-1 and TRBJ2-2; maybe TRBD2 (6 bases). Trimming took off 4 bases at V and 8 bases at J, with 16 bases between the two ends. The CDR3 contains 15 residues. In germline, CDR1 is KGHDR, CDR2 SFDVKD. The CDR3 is CATSERGLGRGELFF. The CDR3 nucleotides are TGTGCCACCAGTGAACGGGGACTGGGGCGAGGGGAGCTGTTTTTT.

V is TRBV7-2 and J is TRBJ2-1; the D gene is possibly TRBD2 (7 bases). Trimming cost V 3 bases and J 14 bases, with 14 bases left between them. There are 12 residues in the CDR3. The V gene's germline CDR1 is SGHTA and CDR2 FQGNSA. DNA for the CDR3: TGTGCCAGCAGCTTGAACAGGGAGGGGAAGTTCTTC. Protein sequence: CASSLNREGKFF.

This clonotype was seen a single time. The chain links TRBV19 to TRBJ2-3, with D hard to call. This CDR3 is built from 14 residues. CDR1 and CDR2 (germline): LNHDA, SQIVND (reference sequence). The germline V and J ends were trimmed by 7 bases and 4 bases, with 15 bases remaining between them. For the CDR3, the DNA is TGTGCCAGTAAAGTAGGCGGATCCTCAGATACGCAGTATTTT. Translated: CASKVGGSSDTQYF.

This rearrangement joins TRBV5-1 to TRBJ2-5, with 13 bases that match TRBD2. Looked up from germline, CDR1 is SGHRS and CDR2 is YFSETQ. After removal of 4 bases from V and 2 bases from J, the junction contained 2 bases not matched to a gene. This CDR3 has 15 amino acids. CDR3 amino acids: CASSAGLAGQETQYF. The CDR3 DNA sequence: TGCGCCAGCAGCGCGGGACTAGCGGGACAAGAGACCCAGTACTTC.

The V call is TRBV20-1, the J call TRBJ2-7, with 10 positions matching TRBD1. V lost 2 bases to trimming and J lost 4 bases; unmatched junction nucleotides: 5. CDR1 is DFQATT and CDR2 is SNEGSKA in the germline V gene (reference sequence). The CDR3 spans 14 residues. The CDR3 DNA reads TGCAGTGCTAGAACATCGGGACAGGGGTACGAGCAGTACTTC. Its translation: CSARTSGQGYEQYF.

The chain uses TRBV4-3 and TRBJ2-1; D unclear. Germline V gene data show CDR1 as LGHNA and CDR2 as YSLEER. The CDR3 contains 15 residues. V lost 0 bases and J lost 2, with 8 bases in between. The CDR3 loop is CASSQEARPYNEQFF. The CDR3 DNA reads TGCGCCAGCAGCCAAGAGGCCAGACCCTACAATGAGCAGTTCTTC.

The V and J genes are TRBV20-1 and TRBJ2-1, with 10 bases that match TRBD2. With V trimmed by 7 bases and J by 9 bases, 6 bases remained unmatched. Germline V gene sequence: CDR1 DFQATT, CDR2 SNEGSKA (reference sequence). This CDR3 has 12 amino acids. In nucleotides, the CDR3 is TGCAGTGGAATAGCGGGAGGTACTGAGCAGTTCTTC. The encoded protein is CSGIAGGTEQFF.

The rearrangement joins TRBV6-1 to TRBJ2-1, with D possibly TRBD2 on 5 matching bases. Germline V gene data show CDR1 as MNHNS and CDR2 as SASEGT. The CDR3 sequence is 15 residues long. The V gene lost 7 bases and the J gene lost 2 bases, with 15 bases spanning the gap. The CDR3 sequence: CASTRMRATYNEQFF. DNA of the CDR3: TGTGCCAGCACTAGGATGCGGGCCACCTACAATGAGCAGTTCTTC.

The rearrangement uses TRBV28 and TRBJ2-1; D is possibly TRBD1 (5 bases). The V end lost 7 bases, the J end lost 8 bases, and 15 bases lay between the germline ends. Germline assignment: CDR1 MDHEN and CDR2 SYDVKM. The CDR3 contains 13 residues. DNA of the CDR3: TGTGCCAGCACTGATCAGGGCCAGGATGAGCAGTTCTTC. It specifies CASTDQGQDEQFF.

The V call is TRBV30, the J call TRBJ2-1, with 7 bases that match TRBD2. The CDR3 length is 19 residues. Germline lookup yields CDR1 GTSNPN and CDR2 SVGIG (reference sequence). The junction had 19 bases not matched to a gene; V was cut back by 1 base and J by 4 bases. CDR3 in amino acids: CAWSARLAILPSVYNEQFF. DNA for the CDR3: TGTGCCTGGAGTGCCCGACTAGCCATCTTACCCTCTGTTTACAATGAGCAGTTCTTC.

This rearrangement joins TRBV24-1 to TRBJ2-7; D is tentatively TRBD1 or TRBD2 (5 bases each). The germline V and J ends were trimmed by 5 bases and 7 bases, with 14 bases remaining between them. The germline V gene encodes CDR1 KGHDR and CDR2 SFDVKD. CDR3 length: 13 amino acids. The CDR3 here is CATSAPGRREQYF. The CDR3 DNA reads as TGTGCCACCAGTGCGCCGGGGCGACGGGAGCAGTACTTC.

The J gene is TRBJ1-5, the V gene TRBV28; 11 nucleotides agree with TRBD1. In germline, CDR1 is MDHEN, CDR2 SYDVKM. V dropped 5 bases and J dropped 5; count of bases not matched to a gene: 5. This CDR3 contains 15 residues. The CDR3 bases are TGTGCCAGCAGTCCCCCGGGACAGGGGGATCAGCCCCAGCATTTT. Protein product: CASSPPGQGDQPQHF. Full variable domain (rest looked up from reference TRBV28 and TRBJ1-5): DVKVTQSSRYLVKRTGEKVFLECVQDMDHENMFWYRQDPGLGLRLIYFSYDVKMKEKGDIPEGYSVSREKKERFSLILESASTNQTSMYLCASSPPGQGDQPQHFGDGTRLSIL.

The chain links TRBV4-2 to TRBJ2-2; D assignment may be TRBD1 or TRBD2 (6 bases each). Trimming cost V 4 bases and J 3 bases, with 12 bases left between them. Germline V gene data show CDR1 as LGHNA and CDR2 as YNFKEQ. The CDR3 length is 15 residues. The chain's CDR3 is CASSRRGRDTGELFF. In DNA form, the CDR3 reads TGTGCCAGCAGCCGTCGGGGGCGCGACACCGGGGAGCTGTTTTTT.

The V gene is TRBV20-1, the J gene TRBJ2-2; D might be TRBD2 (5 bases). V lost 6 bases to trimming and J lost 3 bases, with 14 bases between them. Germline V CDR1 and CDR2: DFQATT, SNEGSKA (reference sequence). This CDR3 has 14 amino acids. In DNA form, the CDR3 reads TGCAGTGCCACGGACCGGAGGTACACCGGGGAGCTGTTTTTT. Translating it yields CSATDRRYTGELFF.

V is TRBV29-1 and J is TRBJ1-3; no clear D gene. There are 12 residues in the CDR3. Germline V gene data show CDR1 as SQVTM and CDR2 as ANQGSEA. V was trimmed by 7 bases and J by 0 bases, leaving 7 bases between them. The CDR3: CSGATSGNTIYF. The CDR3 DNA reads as TGCAGCGGAGCGACCTCTGGAAACACCATATATTTT.

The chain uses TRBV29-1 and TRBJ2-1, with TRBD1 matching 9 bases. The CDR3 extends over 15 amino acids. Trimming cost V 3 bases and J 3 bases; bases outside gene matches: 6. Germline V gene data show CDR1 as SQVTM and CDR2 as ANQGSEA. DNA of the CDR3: TGCAGCGTTGATTGGACAGGGGATAGCTACAATGAGCAGTTCTTC. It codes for CSVDWTGDSYNEQFF.

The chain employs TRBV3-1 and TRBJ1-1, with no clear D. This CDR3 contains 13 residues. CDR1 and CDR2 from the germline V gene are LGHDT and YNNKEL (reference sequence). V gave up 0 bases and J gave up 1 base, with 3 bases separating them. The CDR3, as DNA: TGTGCCAGCAGCCAAGAGGGGAACACTGAAGCTTTCTTT. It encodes CASSQEGNTEAFF.